This is a list of T cell receptor beta chains from one sample in a study of blood T cell repertoires in COVID-19. Generated by immunoSEQ multiplex PCR, the TCRdb table keeps only in-frame clones and is missing some. Of approximately 93,000 clones in the sample, 72% were seen once. The specimen sequenced was peripheral blood. Receptors originate from a woman of 80 years or more with acute or convalescent COVID-19. The CDR3 runs from the conserved cysteine through the conserved F or W.

V gene	J gene	CDR3 protein
TRBV7-3	TRBJ2-3	CASSPSSTDTQYF
TRBV25-1	TRBJ1-2	CASSEWGDGYTF
TRBV18	TRBJ1-4	CASSSGTVREKLFF
TRBV28	TRBJ1-3	CASSLLGGVSGNTIYF
TRBV4-3	TRBJ2-7	CASSQDEGGASSYEQYF
TRBV5-4	TRBJ2-5	CASSTRDRQETQYF
TRBV7-9	TRBJ2-2	CASSRDLSTGELFF
TRBV3-1/TRBV3-2	TRBJ1-6	CASSHKGVRRSPLHF
TRBV18	TRBJ2-3	CASSSQDSRWADTQYF
TRBV4-1	TRBJ2-1	CASGSEFQNNEQFF
TRBV2	TRBJ2-7	CASSGGSLSYEQYF
TRBV12-3/TRBV12-4	TRBJ1-1	CASSSRQVTEAFF
TRBV6-6	TRBJ2-6	CASSLQVPSSGANVLTF
TRBV2	TRBJ1-5	CASLRDMDQPQHF
TRBV27	TRBJ2-3	CASSSPRLAGGPLRGNTQYF